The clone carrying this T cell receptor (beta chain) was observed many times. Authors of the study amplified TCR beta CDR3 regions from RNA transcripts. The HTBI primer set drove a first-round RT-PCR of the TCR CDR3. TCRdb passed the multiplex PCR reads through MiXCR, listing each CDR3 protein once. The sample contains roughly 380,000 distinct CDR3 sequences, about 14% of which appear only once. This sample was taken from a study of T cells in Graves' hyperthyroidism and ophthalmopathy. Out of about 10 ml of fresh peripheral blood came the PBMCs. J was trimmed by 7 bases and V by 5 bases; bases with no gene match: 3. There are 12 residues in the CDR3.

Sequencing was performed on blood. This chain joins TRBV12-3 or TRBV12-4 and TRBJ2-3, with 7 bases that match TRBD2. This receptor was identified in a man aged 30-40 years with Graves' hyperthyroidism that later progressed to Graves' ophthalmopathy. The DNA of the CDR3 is TGTGCCAGCAGTCCGACTAGCAATACGCAGTATTTT. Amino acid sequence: CASSPTSNTQYF.